This TCR beta chain appears in the sequencing data of a study of cytomegalovirus exposure and HLA in healthy donors. To note about this clone: The antigen is not known.

Assay: immunoSEQ multiplex PCR; the TCRdb copy retains only in-frame clones and omits some. Of approximately 150,000 clones in the sample, roughly 92% were seen once. Trimming shortened V by 3 bases and J by 7 bases, and 15 bases separated the two germline ends. CDR1 is SNHLY and CDR2 is FYNNEI in the germline V gene. There are 14 residues in the CDR3. Findings and limits, study-wide: Cytomegalovirus association was listed for 164 TCR beta chains.

The gene calls are TRBV2 and TRBJ1-2; D perhaps matches TRBD1 (5 bases). This sequence was found in a man aged 18 to 30 in good health and CMV-seronegative. Material for sequencing was PBMCs. The CDR3 bases are TGTGCCAGCAGTGAGTGGGGGGGAATAAGTGGCTACACCTTC. This codes for CASSEWGGISGYTF.